The clone carrying this T cell receptor beta chain showed up just a few times. As yet, its antigen is unknown. With V trimmed by 2 bases and J by 4 bases, 7 bases remained unmatched. CDR1 and CDR2 (germline): DFQATT, SNEGSKA (reference sequence). The length of the CDR3 is 15 residues. The data belong to a study of blood T cells in healthy people across ages. Study conclusions and caveats: Per-million-T-cell TCR beta diversity fell roughly linearly with age. A conclusive naive versus antigen-experienced comparison was prevented by the unsorted PBMCs. In long-lived donors, naive CD4+ cell counts and diversity exceeded those of aged donors.

Healthy Caucasian individuals from Russia aged 6 to 90 served as donors. Through a sample-barcoded 5' primer and a J-beta primer mix, a second PCR was run for roughly 7 to 11 cycles. TCRdb reanalysed the 5' RACE reads using MiXCR and keeps one entry per CDR3 protein. The table shows approximately 600,000 distinct CDR3 sequences, with 58% occurring only once. Sequenced input: blood. V usage is TRBV20-1 and J usage is TRBJ2-1; TRBD1 matches at 8 bases. This clonotype was obtained from a man in his sixties in good health. CDR3 region: CSARTAQGVYNEQFF. The CDR3 coding sequence is TGCAGTGCTAGAACTGCACAGGGGGTATACAATGAGCAGTTCTTC.